One and the same sample provided the 22 T cell receptor beta chains below, sequenced in a study of T cell repertoires in cytomegalovirus infection (dated by TCRdb to about 2019). Sequencing used an Illumina HiSeq 1500. TCRdb's own reprocessing of the public reads used fastp at Q25 and MiXCR and kept productive beta chains. A single entry per CDR3 protein holds the most common genes and DNA from its merged rows. The sample table holds about 200,000 distinct CDR3 sequences, of which about a tenth were seen once. Roughly 5.1% of the sample rests with the top ten. The sequenced material came from PBMCs. The receptors originated from a human donor in good health (CMV status not recorded). Some clones in this sample may be carry-over from other donors' samples.

The sample holds many counts of this clonotype. This chain uses TRBV7-2 with TRBJ2-7; 10 nucleotides match TRBD2. V was clipped by 7 bases and J by 2 bases; unmatched bases: 11. The length of the CDR3 is 16 residues. Germline-derived CDR1 and CDR2 are SGHTA and FQGNSA. CDR3 in amino acids: CASTPRLAGRTYEQYF. The CDR3 bases are TGTGCCAGCACCCCCAGACTAGCGGGCCGAACCTACGAGCAGTACTTC.

Concerning this clonotype itself: The junction departs from the called germline gene at one end, perhaps through a read error. V and J are TRBV28 and TRBJ2-1, with 9 positions matching TRBD2. The CDR3 has 15 amino acids. From germline, CDR1 is MDHEN and CDR2 SYDVKM. CDR3 nucleotide sequence: TGTGCCAGCATTCCATCGGGGACTAGCAAGCATGAGCGGTTCTTC. Its protein is CASIPSGTSKHERFF.

This clonotype was detected a few times. V and J are TRBV2 and TRBJ1-3; D gene uncertain. CDR1 SNHLY and CDR2 FYNNEI come from the germline V gene. The V and J ends lost 1 base and 2 bases respectively, with 6 bases between them. The CDR3 consists of 14 residues. The CDR3 bases are TGTGCCAGCAGTGAAGGGGTAGCTGGAAACACCATATATTTT. Translated: CASSEGVAGNTIYF. The full variable domain, its missing parts supplied by reference TRBV2 and TRBJ1-3, is EPEVTQTPSHQVTQMGQEVILRCVPISNHLYFYWYRQILGQKVEFLVSFYNNEISEKSEIFDDQFSVERPDGSNFTLKIRSTKLEDSAMYFCASSEGVAGNTIYFGEGSWLTVV.

This clonotype occurred many times. The rearrangement links TRBV7-2 to TRBJ2-5, with D unclear. CDR3 length: 13 amino acids. The ends were cut back, 1 base at V and 3 bases at J, with 6 bases in the middle. CDR1 is SGHTA and CDR2 is FQGNSA in the germline V gene. The CDR3 is CASSLEAKETQYF. As DNA, the CDR3 is TGTGCCAGCAGCTTAGAGGCTAAAGAGACCCAGTACTTC.

There are many counts of this clonotype. The V and J genes are TRBV6-2 or TRBV6-3 and TRBJ1-5; D is unresolved. V was cut by 6 bases and J by 7 bases, with 10 bases left in between. CDR1 and CDR2 from the germline V gene are MNHEY and SVGEGT. This CDR3 region has 12 residues. CDR3 bases: TGTGCCAGCAGCCCCCTTTGGCAGCCCCAGCATTTT. This encodes CASSPLWQPQHF.

In nucleotides, the CDR3 is TGTGCCAGCAGTGAAACCGGGACTAGGAGCTTTGAGCAGTTCTTC. Protein product: CASSETGTRSFEQFF. The V gene is TRBV28, the J gene TRBJ2-1; the match to TRBD2 covers 8 bases. The V gene's germline CDR1 is MDHEN and CDR2 SYDVKM. The V gene end was trimmed by 5 bases and the J gene end by 9 bases; junction bases not matched to a gene: 12. CDR3 length: 15 amino acids.

J is TRBJ1-1 and V is TRBV4-2; D is possibly TRBD1 (6 bases). Germline-derived CDR1 and CDR2 are LGHNA and YNFKEQ. V was clipped by 0 bases and J by 7 bases, with 15 bases between them. This CDR3 has 15 residues. CDR3 sequence: CASSQDGGGGGEAFF. The CDR3 DNA reads TGTGCCAGCAGCCAAGATGGGGGCGGGGGAGGTGAAGCTTTCTTT.

The sample holds many counts of this clonotype. J is TRBJ1-4 and V is TRBV7-2, with D perhaps TRBD1 (6 bases). Trimming shortened V by 5 bases and J by 7 bases, and 17 bases separated the two germline ends. Germline CDR1 SGHTA, CDR2 FQGNSA. The CDR3 length is 15 residues. In DNA form, the CDR3 reads TGTGCCAGCAGCCTACAGGGAGTCGTTGGTGAAAAACTGTTTTTT. It encodes CASSLQGVVGEKLFF. The full variable domain, its missing parts supplied by reference TRBV7-2 and TRBJ1-4, is GAGVSQSPSNKVTEKGKDVELRCDPISGHTALYWYRQSLGQGLEFLIYFQGNSAPDKSGLPSDRFSAERTGGSVSTLTIQRTQQEDSAVYLCASSLQGVVGEKLFFGSGTQLSVL.

This clonotype was recorded a few times. The genes are TRBV5-1 and TRBJ1-2; 9 nucleotides agree with TRBD1. Trimming cost V 6 bases and J 6 bases; bases outside gene matches: 21. CDR3 length: 18 residues. Germline V lookup: CDR1 SGHRS, CDR2 YFSETQ. In DNA form, the CDR3 reads TGCGCCAGCACACCGAAGGGGACAGGGAAAGAAGTTAGAGATGGCTACACCTTC. This codes for CASTPKGTGKEVRDGYTF.

The rearrangement uses TRBV25-1 and TRBJ1-1; D perhaps matches TRBD1 (6 bases). V was cut by 10 bases and J by 1 base, with 13 bases left in between. CDR1 is MGHDK and CDR2 is SYGVNS in the germline V gene. The CDR3 covers 13 residues. CDR3 sequence (DNA): TGTGCCACTTCCAGGGGCCCGAACACTGAAGCTTTCTTT. Encoded protein: CATSRGPNTEAFF.

This clonotype was seen repeatedly, ten times or more. This rearrangement joins TRBV28 to TRBJ2-7; 9 nucleotides line up with TRBD1. CDR1 and CDR2 (germline): MDHEN, SYDVKM. This CDR3 has 15 amino acids. J lost 3 bases, V lost 6 bases, and 9 bases had no gene match. CDR3 coding DNA: TGTGCCAGCAGCCCCTCCGGGACAGGGCACTACGAGCAGTACTTC. Its translation is CASSPSGTGHYEQYF.

Many counts were recorded for this clonotype. V and J are TRBV12-3 or TRBV12-4 and TRBJ1-2; 7 bases match TRBD1. This CDR3 is 15 amino acids long. V shed 4 bases and J 3 bases; nucleotides not matched to a gene: 8. The CDR3 nucleotides are TGTGCCAGCAGTTCTTACCCCGACAGGGACTATGGCTACACCTTC. It encodes CASSSYPDRDYGYTF.

This clonotype appeared many times. The chain combines TRBV12-3 or TRBV12-4 with TRBJ2-3, with TRBD1 identical over 8 bases. V was pared by 2 bases and J by 0 bases, with 4 bases of the junction left unmatched. The CDR3 contains 16 residues. The CDR3 DNA reads TGTGCCAGCAGTTTAAGGACAGGGTCAAGCACAGATACGCAGTATTTT. It translates to CASSLRTGSSTDTQYF.

CDR3 protein: CATSDFGLAGSTGELFF. CDR3 DNA: TGTGCCACCAGTGATTTTGGTCTAGCGGGGTCCACCGGGGAGCTGTTTTTT. V usage is TRBV24-1 and J usage is TRBJ2-2; the match to TRBD2 covers 9 bases. Germline trimming cut 1 base from V and 4 bases from J; bases unmatched to any gene: 6. The length of the CDR3 is 17 residues. Germline V gene data show CDR1 as KGHDR and CDR2 as SFDVKD.

The rearrangement links TRBV5-1 to TRBJ2-6, with D tentatively TRBD1 (6 bases). Per the germline V gene, CDR1 is SGHRS and CDR2 is YFSETQ. This CDR3 has 16 amino acids. V gave up 0 bases and J gave up 3 bases, with 10 bases separating them. CDR3 DNA: TGCGCCAGCAGCTTGGTGGGGGCTCTTGGGGCCAACGTCCTGACTTTC. This codes for CASSLVGALGANVLTF.

At least ten counts were recorded for this clonotype. This chain links TRBV7-8 with TRBJ2-1; weak D call: TRBD2 (7 bases). Deletions cut 1 base from V and 3 bases from J, with 16 bases between. CDR3 length: 17 residues. CDR1 is SGHVS and CDR2 is FQNEAQ in the germline V gene. CDR3 loop: CASSLGGGGANYNEQFF. The CDR3 bases are TGTGCCAGCAGCTTAGGTGGTGGGGGGGCAAACTACAATGAGCAGTTCTTC.

This clonotype was seen only a few times. The chain uses TRBV15 and TRBJ2-1; possible D gene TRBD2, 6 bases. Germline CDR1 reads LNHNV; CDR2 reads YYDKDF (reference sequence). V gave up 4 bases and J gave up 4 bases, with 14 bases separating them. The CDR3 is made up of 15 amino acids. This chain's CDR3 is CATSKAAGSYNEQFF. The CDR3 DNA follows: TGTGCCACCAGCAAGGCGGCGGGATCATACAATGAGCAGTTCTTC. Full variable domain (remainder filled in from reference TRBV15 and TRBJ2-1): DAMVIQNPRYQVTQFGKPVTLSCSQTLNHNVMYWYQQKSSQAPKLLFHYYDKDFNNEADTPDNFQSRRPNTSFCFLDIRSPGLGDTAMYLCATSKAAGSYNEQFFGPGTRLTVL.

This clonotype was observed a handful of times. The rearrangement joins TRBV6-2 or TRBV6-3 to TRBJ1-1; D uncertain. This CDR3 is built from 14 residues. V was trimmed by 6 bases and J by 6 bases, leaving 17 bases between them. Looked up from germline, CDR1 is MNHEY and CDR2 is SVGEGT. The CDR3 protein is CASSHGSREAEAFF. The DNA of the CDR3 is TGTGCCAGCAGCCACGGGAGTCGTGAAGCTGAAGCTTTCTTT.

This clonotype was found many times. The chain couples TRBV7-9 to TRBJ1-1; 7 bases are shared with TRBD1. J lost 3 bases, V lost 3 bases, and 13 bases had no gene match. CDR1 and CDR2 (germline): SEHNR, FQNEAQ (reference sequence). The CDR3 is 17 amino acids. The CDR3 spells CASSFPLYRGPDTEAFF. DNA of the CDR3: TGTGCCAGCAGCTTTCCCCTTTACAGGGGCCCCGACACTGAAGCTTTCTTT.

The table lists this clonotype with many counts. The V and J genes are TRBV28 and TRBJ1-3; no definite D call. Trimming took off 3 bases at V and 6 bases at J, with 6 bases between the two ends. CDR1 is MDHEN and CDR2 is SYDVKM in the germline V gene. The CDR3 contains 12 residues. CDR3 DNA: TGTGCCAGCAGTTTCGGTCTAAACACCATATATTTT. It encodes CASSFGLNTIYF.

The gene calls are TRBV5-4 and TRBJ2-1; perhaps TRBD1 as D (6 bases). Germline V gene lookup returns CDR1 SGHNT and CDR2 YYREEE (reference sequence). The germline V and J ends were trimmed by 2 bases and 0 bases, with 12 bases remaining between them. CDR3 size: 16 residues. DNA of the CDR3: TGTGCCAGCAGCTTTCATCTCAGGGGCTCCTACAATGAGCAGTTCTTC. Translation gives CASSFHLRGSYNEQFF.

This clonotype has at least ten counts. This chain connects TRBV12-3 or TRBV12-4 to TRBJ1-6; D unresolved. V was pared by 3 bases and J by 6 bases, with 15 bases between. The CDR3 consists of 16 residues. The CDR3 DNA sequence: TGTGCCAGCAGTTTTCAAGCCCGATTCCTTAATTCACCCCTCCACTTT. Translating gives CASSFQARFLNSPLHF.